This T cell receptor (beta chain) comes out of a study of Graves' ophthalmopathy and Graves' hyperthyroidism. RNA transcripts provided the template for amplifying TCR beta CDR3 regions. Amplification began with first-round RT-PCR using HTBI primers, then second-round multiplex PCR was performed. MiXCR was run by TCRdb on the multiplex PCR reads, yielding one entry per CDR3 protein. The profile shows under 800,000 distinct CDR3 sequences, about a fifth of them singletons. Findings and caveats of the study: Detected in blood as well were most expanded thyroid clonotypes with frequency above 0.001.

This CDR3 is built from 15 residues. Germline V CDR1 and CDR2: MRHNA, SNTAGT. In the case of this clonotype: The antigen is not known. One end of the junction varies from germline; a read error may be responsible.

Sequencing was performed on peripheral blood. The clonotype was recovered from a woman between 18 and 29 years old with stable Graves' hyperthyroidism. Some clones in this sample may be carry-over from other donors' samples. This chain uses TRBV6-4 with TRBJ1-6, with D tentatively TRBD1 (6 bases). CDR3 loop: CASSYSQGHNSPLHF. CDR3 coding DNA: TGTGCCAGCAGTTACTCCCAGGGGCATAATTCACCCCTCCACTTT.